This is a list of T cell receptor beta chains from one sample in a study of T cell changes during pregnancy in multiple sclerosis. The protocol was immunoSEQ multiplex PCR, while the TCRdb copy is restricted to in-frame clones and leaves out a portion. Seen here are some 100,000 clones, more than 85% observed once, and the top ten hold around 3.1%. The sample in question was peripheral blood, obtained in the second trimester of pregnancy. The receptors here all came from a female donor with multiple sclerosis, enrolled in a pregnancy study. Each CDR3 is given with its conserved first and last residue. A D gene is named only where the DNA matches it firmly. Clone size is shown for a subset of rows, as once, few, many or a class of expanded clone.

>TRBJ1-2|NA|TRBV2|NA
TGTGCCAGCAAGGACTTTTATGGCTACACCTTC
CASKDFYGYTF
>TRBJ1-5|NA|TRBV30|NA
TGTGCCTGGAGTGTATCCGGAACAGGGAGGGAGCCCCAGCATTTT
CAWSVSGTGREPQHF
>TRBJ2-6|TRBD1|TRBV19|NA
TGTGCCAGTAGTACCCGGACAGGGGGCGCTGGGGCCAACGTCCTGACTTTC
CASSTRTGGAGANVLTF
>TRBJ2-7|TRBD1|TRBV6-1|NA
TGTGCCAGCAGCCCGAGGACAGGGACCCCCTACGAGCAGTACTTC
CASSPRTGTPYEQYF
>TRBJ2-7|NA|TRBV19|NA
TGTGCCAGCCAACACCGAGACAGACGAGAGGAGCAGTACTTC
CASQHRDRREEQYF
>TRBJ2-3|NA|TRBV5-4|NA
TGTGCCAGCAGCCCTAATAGGGGGGGAGTTCCAGATACGCAGTATTTT
CASSPNRGGVPDTQYF
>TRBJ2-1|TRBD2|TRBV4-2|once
TGTGCCAGCAGCCAAGATAAACTTGGGGCGGGAGCCTACAATGAGCAGTTCTTC
CASSQDKLGAGAYNEQFF
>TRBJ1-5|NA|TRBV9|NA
TGTGCCAGCAGCTCGGGGGGGGGAGTCGGTCAGCCCCAGCATTTT
CASSSGGGVGQPQHF
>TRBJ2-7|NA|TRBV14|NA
TGTGCCAGCAGCCGCCCACAGGAAAGTAACGAGCAGTACTTC
CASSRPQESNEQYF
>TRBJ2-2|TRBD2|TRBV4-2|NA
TGTGCCAGCAGCCATCCAAAAGGGGTAGCGGGAAACACCGGGGAGCTGTTTTTT
CASSHPKGVAGNTGELFF
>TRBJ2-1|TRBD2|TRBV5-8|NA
TGTGCCAGCAGTTTTCCGGGACTAGGATCCAATGAGCAGTTCTTC
CASSFPGLGSNEQFF
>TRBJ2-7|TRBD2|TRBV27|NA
TGTGCCAGCAGTTTATCCTCCGGCCGCACTAGCGGGAATCGCTACGAGCAGTACTTC
CASSLSSGRTSGNRYEQYF
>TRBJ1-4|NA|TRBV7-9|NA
TGTGCCAGCAGCTCGGACACCAACAGGGTCCGGGAAAAACTGTTTTTT
CASSSDTNRVREKLFF
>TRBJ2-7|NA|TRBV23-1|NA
TGCGCCAGCAGTCAACTACAGGAGTCCCGTATCTACGAGCAGTACTTC
CASSQLQESRIYEQYF
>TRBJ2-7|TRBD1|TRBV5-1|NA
TGCGCCAGCAGCTTGGGACAGGGGCTATCCTACGAGCAGTACTTC
CASSLGQGLSYEQYF